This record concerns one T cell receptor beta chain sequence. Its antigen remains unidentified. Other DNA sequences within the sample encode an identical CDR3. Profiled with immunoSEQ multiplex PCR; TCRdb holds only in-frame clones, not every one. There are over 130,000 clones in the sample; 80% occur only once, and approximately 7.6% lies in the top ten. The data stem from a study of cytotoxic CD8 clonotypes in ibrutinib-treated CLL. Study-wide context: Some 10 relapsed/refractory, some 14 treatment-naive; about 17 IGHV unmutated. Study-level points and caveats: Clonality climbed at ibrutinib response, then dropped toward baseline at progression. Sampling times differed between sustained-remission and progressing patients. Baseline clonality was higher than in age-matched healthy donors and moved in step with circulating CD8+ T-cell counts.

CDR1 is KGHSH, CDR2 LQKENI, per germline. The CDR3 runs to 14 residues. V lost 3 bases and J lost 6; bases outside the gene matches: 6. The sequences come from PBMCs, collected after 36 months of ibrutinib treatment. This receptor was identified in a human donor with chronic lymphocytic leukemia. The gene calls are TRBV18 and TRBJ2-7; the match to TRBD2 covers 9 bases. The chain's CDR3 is CASSPPGLASEQYF. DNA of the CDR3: TGTGCCAGCTCACCCCCGGGACTAGCCTCCGAGCAGTACTTC.